This T cell receptor beta chain comes out of a study of T cells after yellow fever vaccination. Findings and limits, study-wide: The study found a weaker secondary response that peaked faster, day 5 versus 15. Among primary-vaccination clones, most reappeared after the booster, at almost 98% for CD4 and around 91% for CD8.

The CDR3 has 13 residues. CDR1 and CDR2 (germline): GTSNPN, SVGIG (reference sequence). J lost 4 bases, V lost 3 bases, and 3 bases had no gene match. The 5'RACE template-switching step produced TCR cDNA and added a universal primer site and UMIs. TCRdb reprocessed the 5' RACE reads via MiXCR and lists one record per CDR3 protein. The profile covers roughly 500,000 distinct CDR3 sequences, with roughly 19% appearing a single time and roughly 13% taken by the ten largest. Concerning this clonotype: Its cognate antigen is unknown.

The sequenced sample was PBMCs, obtained 15 days after the yellow fever booster vaccination. The TCR comes from a man younger than 45 who received the YFV17D yellow fever vaccine. The chain uses TRBV30 and TRBJ2-5; TRBD2 aligns across 9 bases. CDR3 in DNA: TGTGCCTGGAGGGTAGCGGGAGTAGAGACCCAGTACTTC. Protein sequence: CAWRVAGVETQYF.